Below, one T cell receptor (beta chain) is given with its context. No cognate antigen has been identified for it. Base qualities were left out, and no much larger clone turns up one base away. This record belongs to a study of T-cell memory formation after mild COVID-19 (TCRdb year 2021). In the study overall: TCR sequence clusters from the two donors were found to be largely donor specific. Longitudinal TCRalpha and TCRbeta repertoire sequencing tracked T-cell clones expanding and contracting after mild COVID-19 in a couple of donors. The cohort was made up of two young adult volunteers, one female and one male, who were previously healthy.

Data came from an Illumina NovaSeq 6000. Using 5'RACE with constant-segment primers, TCRalpha and TCRbeta cDNA libraries were constructed, with sample barcodes and unique molecular identifiers added in the process. RNA was extracted from every sample with Trizol reagent. Amplification of the libraries took two PCR steps, and the second step added a second sample barcode plus Illumina TruSeq adapters. Sequencing of the libraries was done on an Illumina NovaSeq, producing 2 x 150 bp paired-end reads. For the original study's pipeline: The reads were demultiplexed and collapsed into UMI-guided consensus sequences using migec v1.2.7. Using mixcr v2.1.11, the UMI consensuses were aligned to TRA and TRB V and J templates and assembled into clonotypes. Clonotypes were classified as expanded or contracted when called significant by both edgeR and NoisET, with noise models trained on biological replicates. For edgeR calls, the cutoffs were a false discovery rate-adjusted p below 0.01 and a log2 fold-change threshold of 1. As an exploratory analysis of dynamics, max-normalized trajectories of the 1000 most abundant clonotypes were examined with PCA combined with hierarchical clustering. Separately sequenced CD4+ and CD8+ repertoires were used to assign a CD4 or CD8 phenotype to each responding clone. The raw public reads went through TCRdb reprocessing: fastp at Q25, MiXCR clone calling, in-frame beta chains kept. Rows with one shared CDR3 protein collapse into an entry with the most common genes and DNA. What appears here as the V and J calls and clone size reflects TCRdb's work, not the paper's. For this sample there are about 610,000 distinct CDR3 sequences; 15% to 20% appear just once. The ten largest make up roughly 8% of the sample.

Looking up the germline V gene (reference sequence) yields CDR1 LNHNV and CDR2 YYDKDF. Reading from cysteine to phenylalanine, the CDR3 counts 14 amino acids. Only the CDR3 DNA stays, 42 bases, in frame from base 1. Germline trimming: 3 bases from V, 5 bases from J; junction bases outside gene matches: 7. PBMCs were isolated by Ficoll-Paque density gradient centrifugation. What the study reported, not specific to this receptor: Some responding clones were found in pre-infection memory, which suggests that pre-existing cross-reactive memory T cells took part in the SARS-CoV-2 response. Contracting CD4+ clones were found mainly in CM and EM memory subsets, while CD8+ clones were enriched in EMRA. The second-wave clones that peaked on day 37 were not confirmed to be SARS-CoV-2 specific. Clones contracting from day 15 to 85 had balanced CD4/CD8 phenotypes, while a second wave expanding from day 15 to 37 was biased towards CD4+. Only two mild cases were covered by the study, and larger cohorts that include severe cases with pre-infection samples were considered necessary.

This sequence originates from an adult woman who had mild COVID-19 (a few samples of this study predate the infection). The sample titles of this study are shuffled in the database, so cell type and time point are left out; the donor was told from shared clones. Sequenced sample: PBMCs or a T cell subset sorted from them (not recorded which). The sequence joins TRBV15 to TRBJ2-7; TRBD2 matches 7 bases in the middle. The CDR3 is CATSRGGTNDEQYF. The bases read TGTGCCACCAGCAGGGGCGGGACTAATGACGAGCAGTACTTC.